The clone carrying this TCR beta chain was seen only a few times. The antigen is unknown. Gene names denote mouse genes. Coverage ceases 1 residue before the CDR3 finishes, and the germline J gene fills in the end. The sample comes from a study of tissue T cells after allogeneic stem cell transplantation. Study observations and caveats: Anatomically similar tissues had similar TCR repertoires within each patient. Limitations included a small, clinically heterogeneous cohort and limited sampling depth.

Germline-derived CDR1 and CDR2 are NNHNN and SYGAGS (reference sequence). The CDR3 runs 10 residues. V lost 7 bases and J 5 bases, leaving 6 bases between the germline ends. Time point denoted: mouse harvest day 14 after allogeneic transplant. The graft held 10^6 splenic CD5+ T cells and 10^7 T-cell-depleted bone marrow cells. Clones were read by immunoSEQ multiplex PCR, and TCRdb kept only the in-frame ones, dropping some. This table holds roughly 2,000 clones, roughly half found once. The receptor was derived from a female BALB/c mouse given C57BL/6 T cells with graft-versus-host disease after an allogeneic hematopoietic cell transplant. The gene calls are TRBV13-2 and TRBJ1-1; no firm D call. Sequences were obtained from blood. CDR3 DNA (partial): TGTGCCAGCCGAGGGACAGAAGTCTTC. Amino acid sequence: CASRGTEVF. The full CDR3 protein is CASRGTEVFF.